This passage covers 32 T cell receptor beta chains from one sample sequenced in a study of blood T cells in healthy people across ages. PCR was performed a second time for roughly 7 to 12 cycles using a sample-barcoded 5' primer and a J-beta primer mix. From the 5' RACE reads, TCRdb called clonotypes with MiXCR, one entry per CDR3 protein. The data contain about 800,000 distinct CDR3 sequences, roughly 60% of them singletons. Source material: blood. The receptor source for this set is a man aged 25-45 years in good health.

This chain uses TRBV20-1 with TRBJ2-7; D is perhaps TRBD2 (5 bases). CDR1 is DFQATT, CDR2 SNEGSKA, per germline (reference sequence). Trimming stripped 0 bases from V and 3 bases from J, with 9 bases between. The CDR3 covers 13 residues. In DNA form, the CDR3 reads TGCAGTGCTAGAGACAGTACTAGCTACGAGCAGTACTTC. It is translated as CSARDSTSYEQYF.

This rearrangement joins TRBV12-3 or TRBV12-4 to TRBJ1-3; D is undetermined. Trimming removed 5 bases at V and 2 bases at J, with 19 bases between. There are 17 residues in the CDR3. The DNA of the CDR3 is TGTGCCAGCAGTCCTCCCTCGCCGAGGCCCACTGGAAACACCATATATTTT. The encoded protein is CASSPPSPRPTGNTIYF.

The chain links TRBV2 to TRBJ2-5; 7 bases match TRBD2. The CDR3 sequence is 15 residues long. Unmatched junction bases numbered 6, after V lost 1 base and J lost 4 bases. From germline, CDR1 is SNHLY and CDR2 FYNNEI. The CDR3 protein is CASSEGVSGGETQYF. In nucleotides, the CDR3 is TGTGCCAGCAGTGAAGGGGTCTCGGGGGGAGAGACCCAGTACTTC. The full variable domain, completed using reference TRBV2 and TRBJ2-5, is EPEVTQTPSHQVTQMGQEVILRCVPISNHLYFYWYRQILGQKVEFLVSFYNNEISEKSEIFDDQFSVERPDGSNFTLKIRSTKLEDSAMYFCASSEGVSGGETQYFGPGTRLLVL.

CDR3 region: CASSGAEYYGYTF. The CDR3 DNA follows: TGTGCCAGCAGTGGGGCAGAATATTATGGCTACACCTTC. The genes are TRBV12-3 or TRBV12-4 and TRBJ1-2, with a weak D call TRBD1 (5 bases). CDR3 length: 13 residues. The ends were cut back, 5 bases at V and 5 bases at J, with 12 bases in the middle.

The V gene is TRBV10-3, the J gene TRBJ2-1, with TRBD2 identical over 8 bases. Gene TRBJ2-7 matches the end of the DNA better, so the J call may be wrong. The CDR3 totals 15 residues. In germline, CDR1 is ENHRY, CDR2 SYGVKD. CDR3 amino acids: CAISDGRGAYNEQYF. DNA for the CDR3: TGTGCCATCAGTGATGGGCGGGGGGCCTACAATGAGCAGTACTTC.

V is TRBV7-2 and J is TRBJ2-5; D ambiguous. Trimming removed 2 bases at V and 4 bases at J, with 8 bases between. There are 13 residues in the CDR3. From germline, CDR1 is SGHTA and CDR2 FQGNSA. As DNA, the CDR3 is TGTGCCAGCAGCTTAATAACGTTAGAGACCCAGTACTTC. It translates to CASSLITLETQYF.

This clonotype is a singleton in its sample. This chain uses TRBV20-1 with TRBJ2-7; 8 nucleotides align to TRBD1. CDR1 is DFQATT, CDR2 SNEGSKA, per germline (reference sequence). V shed 6 bases, J shed 5 bases, and the junction held 15 bases outside the gene matches. The CDR3 consists of 15 residues. In nucleotides, the CDR3 is TGCAGTGCCACGGACAGGGCCGCCTACTTCGACGAGCAGTACTTC. This codes for CSATDRAAYFDEQYF.

This rearrangement joins TRBV30 to TRBJ2-7, with TRBD2 matching over 11 bases. V was clipped by 3 bases and J by 2 bases; unmatched bases: 0. The germline V gene encodes CDR1 GTSNPN and CDR2 SVGIG (reference sequence). The CDR3 contains 13 residues. DNA of the CDR3: TGTGCCTGGAGGACTAGCGGGGCCTACGAGCAGTACTTC. Translation: CAWRTSGAYEQYF.

This clonotype was observed once. This chain joins TRBV4-3 and TRBJ1-4; D may be TRBD1 (5 bases). This CDR3 has 18 amino acids. Deletions cut 0 bases from V and 3 bases from J, with 17 bases between. Germline CDR1 is LGHNA and CDR2 is YSLEER. This chain's CDR3 is CASSQEKGTGGSNEKLFF. CDR3 coding DNA: TGCGCCAGCAGCCAAGAGAAGGGGACCGGAGGGTCTAATGAAAAACTGTTTTTT.

V gene TRBV6-5 combines with J gene TRBJ2-3; either TRBD1 or TRBD2 may fit D (5 bases each). Per the germline V gene, CDR1 is MNHEY and CDR2 is SVGAGI. CDR3 size: 16 residues. The V end was cut by 8 bases, the J end by 3 bases, with 21 bases between. CDR3 nucleotide sequence: TGTGCCAGCTTATCGCGTCCCGAAGGGGAGACAGATACGCAGTATTTT. This sequence encodes CASLSRPEGETDTQYF.

The V and J genes are TRBV29-1 and TRBJ2-1; 8 bases align to TRBD2. Per the germline V gene, CDR1 is SQVTM and CDR2 is ANQGSEA. This CDR3 has 15 residues. J gave up 7 bases and V 4 bases, and 12 bases lay outside the gene matches. Here the CDR3 reads CSVVIFGGAGNEQFF. CDR3 in DNA: TGCAGCGTTGTGATTTTCGGGGGGGCCGGGAATGAGCAGTTCTTC.

The genes are TRBV30 and TRBJ2-1; 8 bases fit TRBD2. Per the germline V gene, CDR1 is GTSNPN and CDR2 is SVGIG (reference sequence). This CDR3 region has 16 residues. V lost 3 bases and J lost 6; bases outside the gene matches: 13. CDR3 DNA: TGTGCCTGGAGGGTAGTCGGGGGGGCCACCCGCAATGAGCAGTTCTTC. This codes for CAWRVVGGATRNEQFF.

This rearrangement joins TRBV6-5 to TRBJ2-1; D not certain. V gave up 7 bases and J gave up 2 bases, with 6 bases separating them. Germline CDR1 and CDR2: MNHEY and SVGAGI. The CDR3 contains 12 residues. The chain's CDR3 is CASKDAYNEQFF. CDR3 DNA sequence: TGTGCCAGCAAGGACGCCTACAATGAGCAGTTCTTC.

J is TRBJ2-1 and V is TRBV7-2; a possible D gene is TRBD1 (6 bases). CDR3 length: 13 residues. Trimming took 6 bases from V and 15 from J, leaving 21 bases between them. Per germline, CDR1 SGHTA and CDR2 FQGNSA. The CDR3: CASRVSPGTYLFF. CDR3 in DNA: TGTGCCAGCAGGGTTTCCCCCGGGACATATCTGTTCTTC. Looking up the rest from reference TRBV7-2 and TRBJ2-1 gives the full variable domain: GAGVSQSPSNKVTEKGKDVELRCDPISGHTALYWYRQSLGQGLEFLIYFQGNSAPDKSGLPSDRFSAERTGGSVSTLTIQRTQQEDSAVYLCASRVSPGTYLFFGPGTRLTVL.

This clonotype has only one observation. The V call is TRBV13, the J call TRBJ2-3; 7 bases fit TRBD2. The germline gives CDR1 PRHDT, CDR2 FYEKMQ (reference sequence). Unmatched junction bases numbered 6, after V lost 3 bases and J lost 0 bases. This CDR3 is built from 16 residues. CDR3 amino acids: CASSFSGLRSTDTQYF. CDR3 nucleotides: TGTGCCAGCAGCTTTAGCGGGCTTCGAAGCACAGATACGCAGTATTTT.

CDR3 residues: CAIRVTSGGAVTHNEQFF. CDR3 in DNA: TGTGCCATCAGAGTAACTAGCGGGGGGGCAGTGACCCACAATGAGCAGTTCTTC. V is TRBV10-3 and J is TRBJ2-1; 13 bases are a match to TRBD2. The CDR3 extends over 18 amino acids. Germline V gene sequence: CDR1 ENHRY, CDR2 SYGVKD. Germline trimming cut 6 bases from V and 5 bases from J; bases unmatched to any gene: 13.

Comments on this clonotype: The junction departs from the called germline gene at one end, perhaps through a read error. The rearrangement joins TRBV4-2 to TRBJ2-5; no definite D call. CDR1 is LGHNA, CDR2 YNFKEQ, per germline. The CDR3 extends over 12 amino acids. CDR3 bases: TGTGCCAGCAGCCAAGGACGCCCCCCGCTGTGCTTC. Its protein product is CASSQGRPPLCF.

The chain uses TRBV4-2 and TRBJ2-5; perhaps D is TRBD1 or TRBD2 (5 bases each). In germline, CDR1 is LGHNA, CDR2 YNFKEQ. This CDR3 region has 17 residues. V was pared by 1 base and J by 11 bases, with 26 bases between. The CDR3 loop is CASSQGFGGKSPNEQYF. In DNA form, the CDR3 reads TGTGCCAGCAGCCAAGGTTTTGGGGGTAAGTCTCCCAATGAGCAGTACTTC.

V is TRBV3-1 and J is TRBJ2-1; TRBD1 or TRBD2 may be the D gene (5 bases each). V was cut by 4 bases and J by 6 bases, with 16 bases left in between. The CDR3 has 15 amino acids. CDR1 and CDR2 from the germline V gene are LGHDT and YNNKEL (reference sequence). The CDR3 region has the DNA TGTGCCAGCAGCCCTGAGGGGATCAAGGGCAATGAGCAGTTCTTC. It specifies CASSPEGIKGNEQFF.

This chain connects TRBV29-1 to TRBJ1-1, with D perhaps matching TRBD1 (5 bases). The CDR3 has 13 amino acids. The germline V and J ends were trimmed by 7 bases and 3 bases, with 15 bases remaining between them. Per germline, CDR1 SQVTM and CDR2 ANQGSEA. CDR3 DNA sequence: TGCAGCGCCTTATCAACAGGCCACACTGAAGCTTTCTTT. This codes for CSALSTGHTEAFF. The full variable domain, rest sourced from reference TRBV29-1 and TRBJ1-1, is SAVISQKPSRDICQRGTSLTIQCQVDSQVTMMFWYRQQPGQSLTLIATANQGSEATYESGFVIDKFPISRPNLTFSTLTVSNMSPEDSSIYLCSALSTGHTEAFFGQGTRLTVV.

Of note for this clonotype: At one of its ends the junction is not consistent with the germline gene, which may arise from a read error. V is TRBV20-1 and J is TRBJ1-5, with a possible D match to TRBD1 (6 bases). The CDR3 contains 18 residues. Germline V gene lookup returns CDR1 DFQATT and CDR2 SNEGSKA (reference sequence). The DNA for the CDR3 is TGCGGTGCTAGTGGGCGTGGGGGGAGGGGGTCTAGCAATCAGCCCCAGCATTTT. Its protein product is CGASGRGGRGSSNQPQHF.

J is TRBJ1-2 and V is TRBV5-1; D not certain. The CDR3 consists of 12 residues. The germline CDR1 and CDR2 sequences are SGHRS and YFSETQ. The V gene lost 0 bases and the J gene lost 7 bases, with 7 bases spanning the gap. The CDR3 sequence is CASSLDGSGYTF. The DNA for the CDR3 is TGCGCCAGCAGCTTGGACGGGAGTGGCTACACCTTC.

This clonotype was picked up one time. The V gene is TRBV12-3 or TRBV12-4, the J gene TRBJ1-5; D gene uncertain. V lost 3 bases, J lost 6 bases, and 12 bases lay in between. This CDR3 contains 14 residues. In DNA form, the CDR3 reads TGTGCCAGCAGTTTGGGCAGAGAGGGTCAGCCCCAGCATTTT. This translates into CASSLGREGQPQHF.

This clonotype was seen a few times. This chain uses TRBV9 with TRBJ2-6; a weak D match, TRBD1 (5 bases). Between the trimmed V and J ends, which lost 0 bases and 4 bases, there was a span of 8 bases. Germline assignment: CDR1 SGDLS and CDR2 YYNGEE. There are 15 residues in the CDR3. The CDR3 coding sequence is TGTGCCAGCAGCGTAGCCAGGGCAGGGGCCAACGTCCTGACTTTC. Its translation: CASSVARAGANVLTF. The variable domain in full, with the rest retrieved from reference TRBV9 and TRBJ2-6, is DSGVTQTPKHLITATGQRVTLRCSPRSGDLSVYWYQQSLDQGLQFLIQYYNGEERAKGNILERFSAQQFPDLHSELNLSSLELGDSALYFCASSVARAGANVLTFGAGSRLTVL.

Comments on this clonotype: The junction differs from germline at one of its ends, possibly a read error. The chain is built from TRBV2 and TRBJ2-7; TRBD2 might be the D (5 bases). This CDR3 spans 12 amino acids. Germline CDR1 is SNHLY and CDR2 is FYNNEI. The CDR3 loop is CAGPPMCGERYF. CDR3 nucleotide sequence: TGTGCCGGTCCCCCGATGTGTGGGGAGCGGTACTTC.

The chain links TRBV20-1 to TRBJ2-1; possible D gene TRBD1, 5 bases. The CDR3 loop spans 13 amino acids. Deletions cut 6 bases from V and 0 bases from J, with 9 bases between. Germline lookup yields CDR1 DFQATT and CDR2 SNEGSKA (reference sequence). The CDR3 spells CSAGDSSYNEQFF. The CDR3 DNA reads as TGCAGTGCAGGAGACAGCTCCTACAATGAGCAGTTCTTC.

The genes are TRBV7-9 and TRBJ1-2; D ambiguous. The germline V gene has CDR1 SEHNR and CDR2 FQNEAQ (reference sequence). This CDR3 spans 14 amino acids. V lost 7 bases and J lost 4, with 16 bases in between. CDR3 sequence reads: CASINGPERYGYTF. In DNA form, the CDR3 reads TGTGCCAGCATCAACGGGCCGGAGCGCTATGGCTACACCTTC.

This clonotype appeared a few times. The chain uses TRBV5-1 and TRBJ2-7; maybe TRBD1 (5 bases). CDR3 length equals 14 residues. Between the trimmed V and J ends, which lost 6 bases and 0 bases, there was a span of 13 bases. CDR1 is SGHRS and CDR2 is YFSETQ in the germline V gene. The CDR3 loop is CASKSVTVSYEQYF. CDR3 coding DNA: TGCGCCAGCAAATCCGTGACAGTCTCCTACGAGCAGTACTTC.

The chain links TRBV5-1 to TRBJ1-2; D remains ambiguous. Per the germline V gene, CDR1 is SGHRS and CDR2 is YFSETQ. Trimming removed 7 bases at V and 3 bases at J, with 13 bases between. There are 13 residues in the CDR3. CDR3: CASSSGSDYGYTF. In DNA form, the CDR3 reads TGCGCCAGCTCCTCGGGGTCAGACTATGGCTACACCTTC.

The table lists this clonotype with a few counts. The chain is built from TRBV7-2 and TRBJ2-5, with D perhaps TRBD2 (5 bases). This CDR3 comprises 16 residues. V was cut by 1 base and J by 3 bases, with 15 bases left in between. Germline CDR1 reads SGHTA; CDR2 reads FQGNSA. CDR3 protein: CASSLDPLATKETQYF. CDR3 nucleotides: TGTGCCAGCAGCTTAGATCCCCTAGCCACAAAAGAGACCCAGTACTTC.

Only a few counts were recorded for this clonotype. A read error may explain this, as a much larger clone is one base away. The chain links TRBV7-9 to TRBJ2-5; D is unresolved. V was trimmed by 5 bases and J by 0 bases, leaving 7 bases between them. Germline CDR1 reads SEHNR; CDR2 reads FQNEAQ (reference sequence). The CDR3 consists of 13 residues. The DNA of the CDR3 is TGTGCCAGCAGCCAAGAGTACCAAGAGACCCAGTACTTC. This gives the protein CASSQEYQETQYF.

There are a few counts of this clonotype. The J gene is TRBJ2-5, the V gene TRBV6-5; D remains ambiguous. The ends were cut back, 6 bases at V and 1 base at J, with 9 bases in the middle. The CDR3 is 13 residues long. The germline V gene encodes CDR1 MNHEY and CDR2 SVGAGI. The CDR3 region is CASRRQAQETQYF. CDR3 coding DNA: TGTGCCAGCAGACGCCAAGCCCAAGAGACCCAGTACTTC.